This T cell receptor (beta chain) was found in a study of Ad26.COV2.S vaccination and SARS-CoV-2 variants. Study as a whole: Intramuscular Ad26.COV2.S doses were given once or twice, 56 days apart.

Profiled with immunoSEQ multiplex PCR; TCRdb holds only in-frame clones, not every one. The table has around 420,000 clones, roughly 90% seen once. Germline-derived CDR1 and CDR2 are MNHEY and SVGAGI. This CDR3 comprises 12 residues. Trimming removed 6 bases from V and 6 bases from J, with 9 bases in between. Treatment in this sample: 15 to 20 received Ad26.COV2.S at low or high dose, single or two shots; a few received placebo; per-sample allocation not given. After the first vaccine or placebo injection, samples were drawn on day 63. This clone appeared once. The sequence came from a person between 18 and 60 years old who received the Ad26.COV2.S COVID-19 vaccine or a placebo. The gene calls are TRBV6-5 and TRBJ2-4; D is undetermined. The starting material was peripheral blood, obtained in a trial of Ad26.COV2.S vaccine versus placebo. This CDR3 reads CASSPQGNIQYF. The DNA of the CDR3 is TGTGCCAGCAGCCCCCAAGGAAACATTCAGTACTTC.